This T cell receptor (beta chain) was retrieved from a study of molecular identifiers for immune sequencing clone quantification. Study outcomes and limitations: Whereas naive cells kept under 1% of molecules in clones above 20 RNA copies, such clones held over 98% in effectors. Identical TCR molecules that share a barcode could lead to an underestimation of highly expanded clone sizes.

Previously published methods and listed TCR primers were used for the bulk TCR libraries. One entry per CDR3 protein results from TCRdb running MiXCR on the PCR reads. This table has under 600,000 distinct CDR3 sequences, about a quarter appearing once. Trimming shortened V by 4 bases and J by 7 bases, and 17 bases separated the two germline ends. The CDR3 totals 14 residues. Germline V lookup: CDR1 MDHEN, CDR2 SYDVKM. This clonotype was recorded many times. No antigen is known for it. Sequencing used naive CD8+ T cells from blood, with Jurkat cell RNA spiked in. Subset: FACS-sorted CD8+CD4-CCR7+CD45RA+ naive T cells. J is TRBJ2-7 and V is TRBV28; possible D gene TRBD1, 6 bases. The sequence derives from a human donor in good health. Some libraries in this study had Jurkat cell RNA spiked in. The DNA for the CDR3 is TGTGCCAGCAGTTCAACCAAGACAGGCCGTGAGCAGTACTTC. Its translation: CASSSTKTGREQYF.